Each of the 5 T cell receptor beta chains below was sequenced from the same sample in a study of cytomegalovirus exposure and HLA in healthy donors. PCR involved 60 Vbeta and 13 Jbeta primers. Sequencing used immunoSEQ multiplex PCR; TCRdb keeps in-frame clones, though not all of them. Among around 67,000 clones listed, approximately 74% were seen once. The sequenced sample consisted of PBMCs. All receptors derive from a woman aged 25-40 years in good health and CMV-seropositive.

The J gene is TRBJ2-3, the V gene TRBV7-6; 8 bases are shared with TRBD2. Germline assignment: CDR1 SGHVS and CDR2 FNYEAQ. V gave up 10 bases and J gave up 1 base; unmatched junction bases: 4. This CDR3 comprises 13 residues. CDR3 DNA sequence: TGTGCCAACTCGCGGGAGGGCACAGATACGCAGTATTTT. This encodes CANSREGTDTQYF.

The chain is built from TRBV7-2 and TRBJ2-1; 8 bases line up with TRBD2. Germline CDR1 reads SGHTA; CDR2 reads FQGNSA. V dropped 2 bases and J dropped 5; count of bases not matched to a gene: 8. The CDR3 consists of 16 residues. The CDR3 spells CASSLIRAGGNNEQFF. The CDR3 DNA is TGTGCCAGCAGCTTAATCAGGGCGGGAGGTAACAATGAGCAGTTCTTC.

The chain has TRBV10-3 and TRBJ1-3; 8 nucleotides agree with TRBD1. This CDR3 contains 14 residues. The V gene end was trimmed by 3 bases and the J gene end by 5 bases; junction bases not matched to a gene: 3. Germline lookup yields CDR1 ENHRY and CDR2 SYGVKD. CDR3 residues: CAISEQGGRNTIYF. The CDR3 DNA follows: TGTGCCATCAGTGAACAGGGGGGAAGAAACACCATATATTTT.

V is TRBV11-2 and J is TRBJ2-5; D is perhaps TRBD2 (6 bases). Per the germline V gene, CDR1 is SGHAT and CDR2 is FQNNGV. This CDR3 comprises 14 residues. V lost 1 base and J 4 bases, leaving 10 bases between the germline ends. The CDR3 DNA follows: TGTGCCAGCAGCTTAGGCCAGGGAGGAGAGACCCAGTACTTC. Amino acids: CASSLGQGGETQYF.

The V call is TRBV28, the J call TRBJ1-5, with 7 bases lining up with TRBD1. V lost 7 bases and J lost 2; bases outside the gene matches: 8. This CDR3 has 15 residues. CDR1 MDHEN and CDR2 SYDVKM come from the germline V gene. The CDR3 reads CASNKQGNGNQPQHF. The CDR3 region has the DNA TGTGCCAGCAACAAACAGGGGAATGGCAATCAGCCCCAGCATTTT.